Presented here are 17 T cell receptor beta chains from one specimen sequenced in a study of blood T cell repertoires in COVID-19. Repertoires were generated with immunoSEQ multiplex PCR, while TCRdb's copy carries only in-frame clones and drops some. The data contain 300,000 to 350,000 clones, 83% of them singletons. The sequencing input was peripheral blood. Source of these receptors: a young man with active or convalescent COVID-19.

V gene TRBV7-9 combines with J gene TRBJ1-1; a possible D gene is TRBD1 (6 bases). Looked up from germline, CDR1 is SEHNR and CDR2 is FQNEAQ (reference sequence). There are 14 residues in the CDR3. The V end was cut by 5 bases, the J end by 5 bases, with 15 bases between. CDR3 sequence: CASSRDRTGTEAFF. The CDR3 nucleotides are TGTGCCAGCAGCAGAGACAGGACGGGAACTGAAGCTTTCTTT. Variable domain in full (rest from reference TRBV7-9 and TRBJ1-1): DTGVSQNPRHKITKRGQNVTFRCDPISEHNRLYWYRQTLGQGPEFLTYFQNEAQLEKSRLLSDRFSAERPKGSFSTLEIQRTEQGDSAMYLCASSRDRTGTEAFFGQGTRLTVV.

The chain couples TRBV6-6 to TRBJ2-7; D gene uncertain. Germline assignment: CDR1 MNHNY and CDR2 SVGAGI (reference sequence). The V end lost 2 bases, the J end lost 6 bases, and 5 bases lay between the germline ends. The CDR3 consists of 11 residues. The CDR3 region has the DNA TGTGCCAGCAGTTACGGCGGCGAGCAGTACTTC. Translation: CASSYGGEQYF.

The chain is built from TRBV4-1 and TRBJ1-1, with 8 bases aligning to TRBD1. Germline V gene data show CDR1 as MGHRA and CDR2 as YSYEKL. The CDR3 extends over 13 amino acids. The trim removed 3 bases at V and 6 bases at J, leaving 3 bases unmatched. CDR3 amino acids: CASSQTGVAEAFF. As DNA, the CDR3 is TGCGCCAGCAGCCAGACAGGGGTGGCTGAAGCTTTCTTT.

The rearrangement uses TRBV19 and TRBJ1-5; perhaps TRBD1 as D (6 bases). The CDR3 is made up of 15 amino acids. Germline V gives CDR1 LNHDA, CDR2 SQIVND (reference sequence). V was clipped by 1 base and J by 5 bases, with 12 bases between them. This CDR3 reads CASSIADRLYQPQHF. The CDR3 DNA is TGTGCCAGTAGTATAGCGGACAGACTTTATCAGCCCCAGCATTTT.

This clone was picked up a small number of times. The chain recombines TRBV3-1 (or the pseudogene TRBV3-2) with TRBJ2-7; 16 positions match TRBD2. Germline V gene sequence: CDR1 LGHDT, CDR2 YNNKEL (reference sequence). This CDR3 is 18 amino acids long. Trimming took 2 bases from V and 6 from J; bases not matched to a gene: 10. The CDR3 spells CASSQTLPGLAGGSEQYF. CDR3 sequence (DNA): TGTGCCAGCAGCCAAACCCTCCCGGGACTAGCGGGGGGGAGCGAGCAGTACTTC.

This chain joins TRBV7-9 and TRBJ1-4; D remains unclear. Germline V gene lookup returns CDR1 SEHNR and CDR2 FQNEAQ (reference sequence). Trimming removed 4 bases from V and 4 bases from J, with 19 bases in between. This CDR3 is 17 amino acids long. The chain's CDR3 is CASSSGSRNTLNEKLFF. In DNA, the CDR3 is TGTGCCAGCAGCTCAGGATCACGGAATACCCTTAATGAAAAACTGTTTTTT.

This chain connects TRBV6-2 or TRBV6-3 to TRBJ2-3; 7 nucleotides agree with TRBD2. V dropped 6 bases and J dropped 1; count of bases not matched to a gene: 7. The CDR3 covers 15 residues. CDR1 is MNHEY and CDR2 is SVGEGT in the germline V gene. The CDR3 DNA is TGTGCCAGCAGCACCCGTGGGGGGGGCACAGATACGCAGTATTTT. Translating it yields CASSTRGGGTDTQYF.

This chain connects TRBV4-3 to TRBJ2-3; 7 bases align to TRBD2. The CDR3 covers 15 residues. In germline, CDR1 is LGHNA, CDR2 YSLEER. Germline trimming cut 11 bases from V and 2 bases from J; bases unmatched to any gene: 13. The CDR3 coding sequence is TGCGCCCCCCCCCGGGGGGTTCACCCCACAGATACGCAGTATTTT. This translates into CAPPRGVHPTDTQYF.

The chain carries TRBV4-3 and TRBJ2-3, with a weak D call TRBD2 (6 bases). CDR3 size: 14 residues. V was cut by 1 base and J by 9 bases, with 14 bases left in between. Germline values: CDR1 LGHNA, CDR2 YSLEER. The chain's CDR3 is CASSQATRRGTQYF. The CDR3 bases are TGCGCCAGCAGCCAAGCAACTCGGAGGGGCACGCAGTATTTT.

This clone was seen more than once but under ten times. The chain is built from TRBV29-1 and TRBJ2-1; TRBD2 might be the D (7 bases). The ends were cut back, 3 bases at V and 12 bases at J, with 24 bases in the middle. This CDR3 has 15 amino acids. Germline CDR1 reads SQVTM; CDR2 reads ANQGSEA. The CDR3 nucleotides read TGCAGCGTTGATGTACGGGAGGCCCAGGGGTCAGGGCAGTTCTTC. Translating it yields CSVDVREAQGSGQFF.

This clone was seen a few times. The chain carries TRBV5-1 and TRBJ1-1; 9 bases are a match to TRBD1. J gave up 2 bases and V 4 bases, and 9 bases lay outside the gene matches. Looked up from germline, CDR1 is SGHRS and CDR2 is YFSETQ. The CDR3 consists of 16 residues. The CDR3 is CASSRLQGAGNTEAFF. The DNA of the CDR3 is TGCGCCAGCAGCAGGTTACAGGGGGCGGGAAACACTGAAGCTTTCTTT.

The V call is TRBV24-1, the J call TRBJ2-3; TRBD2 agrees at 10 bases. The length of the CDR3 is 16 residues. The V gene's germline CDR1 is KGHDR and CDR2 SFDVKD. The trim removed 1 base at V and 5 bases at J, leaving 5 bases unmatched. In nucleotides, the CDR3 is TGTGCCACCAGTGATTTAGCGGGGGGGCCAAGAGATACGCAGTATTTT. Amino acids: CATSDLAGGPRDTQYF.

The chain combines TRBV6-2 or TRBV6-3 with TRBJ1-5; the D gene is possibly TRBD1 (5 bases). V lost 4 bases and J lost 0, with 19 bases in between. The CDR3 runs 18 residues. The germline V gene has CDR1 MNHEY and CDR2 SVGEGT. The CDR3 DNA follows: TGTGCCAGCAGTTGGGTTCCTGGTCGGGACTATAGCAATCAGCCCCAGCATTTT. Translation gives CASSWVPGRDYSNQPQHF.

V usage is TRBV6-6 and J usage is TRBJ2-7, with 8 positions matching TRBD1. The CDR3 is made up of 13 amino acids. Looked up from germline, CDR1 is MNHNY and CDR2 is SVGAGI (reference sequence). V lost 8 bases and J lost 4; bases outside the gene matches: 7. The DNA of the CDR3 is TGTGCCAGCGGCTCGGACAGGGCTTACGAGCAGTACTTC. Its translation is CASGSDRAYEQYF.

This chain connects TRBV5-1 to TRBJ1-2, with a weak D call TRBD1 (5 bases). The CDR3 spans 13 residues. V lost 2 bases to trimming and J lost 8 bases, with 13 bases between them. Looked up from germline, CDR1 is SGHRS and CDR2 is YFSETQ. CDR3: CASSFSTGRGYTF. Here the CDR3 DNA reads TGCGCCAGCAGCTTTTCTACAGGCCGGGGCTACACCTTC.

The chain combines TRBV28 with TRBJ2-7; no firm D call. The CDR3 loop spans 12 amino acids. Trimming stripped 5 bases from V and 2 bases from J, with 7 bases between. Looked up from germline, CDR1 is MDHEN and CDR2 is SYDVKM. The CDR3 DNA follows: TGTGCCAGCAGTAAGACTGCCTACGAGCAGTACTTC. Translation: CASSKTAYEQYF.

This chain joins TRBV11-1 and TRBJ2-3; weak D call: TRBD2 (6 bases). Trimming stripped 4 bases from V and 2 bases from J, with 16 bases between. The CDR3 is 16 residues long. CDR1 and CDR2 from the germline V gene are SGHAT and FQDESV (reference sequence). The CDR3 region is CASSSLAGRVTDTQYF. The CDR3 coding sequence is TGTGCCAGCAGCTCCCTTGCGGGGAGAGTCACAGATACGCAGTATTTT.